The source of this T cell receptor (beta chain) is a study of neurological immune-mediated disorders. Notes on the study in general: Because no CDR3 amino acid sequences were shared across subjects by expanded clones, private repertoires were suggested in all groups. Expansion of TCR clones was greatest in HTLV-1-associated myelopathy and smallest in multiple sclerosis, where it fell below that of healthy controls.

Ten or more counts support this clonotype. Its antigen is as yet unknown. The cDNA came from 5'RACE, which used 10-nucleotide random UMIs. In every sequencing run, more than 170 million TCR-beta sequences were generated from 15-18 subjects. Each CDR3 protein is one row after TCRdb ran MiXCR on the 5' RACE reads. The top ten clones hold approximately 4.1% of a sample with 35,000 to 40,000 distinct CDR3 sequences, 11% of them seen once. The sequence was collected from a woman aged 30 to 39 with HTLV-1-associated myelopathy (HAM/TSP). Source material: CD4+ T cells from blood.

Here the CDR3 DNA reads TGCGCCAGCAGCGGGAGGACAGGACAGGGGGCGATGGACTATGGCTACACCTTC. Residues: CASSGRTGQGAMDYGYTF. V gene TRBV5-1 combines with J gene TRBJ1-2, with 11 bases aligning to TRBD1. Germline V gene sequence: CDR1 SGHRS, CDR2 YFSETQ. V lost 4 bases, J lost 3 bases, and 14 bases stayed unmatched. The CDR3 has 18 residues. Full variable domain (rest looked up from reference TRBV5-1 and TRBJ1-2): KAGVTQTPRYLIKTRGQQVTLSCSPISGHRSVSWYQQTPGQGLQFLFEYFSETQRNKGNFPGRFSGRQFSNSRSEMNVSTLELGDSALYLCASSGRTGQGAMDYGYTFGSGTRLTVV.